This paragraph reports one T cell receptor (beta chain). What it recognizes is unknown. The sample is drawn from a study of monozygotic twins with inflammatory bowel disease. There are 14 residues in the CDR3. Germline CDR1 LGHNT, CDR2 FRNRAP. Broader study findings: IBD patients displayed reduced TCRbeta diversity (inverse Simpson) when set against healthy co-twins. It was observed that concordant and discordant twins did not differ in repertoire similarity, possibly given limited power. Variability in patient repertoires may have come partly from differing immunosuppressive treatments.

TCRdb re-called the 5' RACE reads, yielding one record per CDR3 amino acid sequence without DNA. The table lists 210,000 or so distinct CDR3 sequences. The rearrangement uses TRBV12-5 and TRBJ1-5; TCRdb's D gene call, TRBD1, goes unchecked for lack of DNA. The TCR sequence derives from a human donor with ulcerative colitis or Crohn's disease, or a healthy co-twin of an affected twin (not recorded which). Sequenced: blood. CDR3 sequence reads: CASGFQDRGQPQHF. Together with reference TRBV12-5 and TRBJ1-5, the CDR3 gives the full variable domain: DARVTQTPRHKVTEMGQEVTMRCQPILGHNTVFWYRQTMMQGLELLAYFRNRAPLDDSGMPKDRFSAEMPDATLATLKIQPSEPRDSAVYFCASGFQDRGQPQHFGDGTRLSIL.